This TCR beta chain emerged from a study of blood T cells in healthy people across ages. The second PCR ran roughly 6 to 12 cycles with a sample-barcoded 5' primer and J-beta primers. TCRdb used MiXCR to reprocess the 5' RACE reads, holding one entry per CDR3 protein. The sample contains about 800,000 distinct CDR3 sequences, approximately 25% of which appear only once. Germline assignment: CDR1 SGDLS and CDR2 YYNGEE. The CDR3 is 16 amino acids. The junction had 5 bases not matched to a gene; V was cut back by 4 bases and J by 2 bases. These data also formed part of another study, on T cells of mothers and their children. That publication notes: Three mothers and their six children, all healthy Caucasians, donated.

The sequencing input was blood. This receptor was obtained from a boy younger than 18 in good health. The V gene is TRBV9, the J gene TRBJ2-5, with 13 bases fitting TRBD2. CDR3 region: CASSSGTSGIQETQYF. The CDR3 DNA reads TGTGCCAGCAGCTCGGGGACTAGCGGGATTCAAGAGACCCAGTACTTC. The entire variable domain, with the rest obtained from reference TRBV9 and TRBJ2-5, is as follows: DSGVTQTPKHLITATGQRVTLRCSPRSGDLSVYWYQQSLDQGLQFLIQYYNGEERAKGNILERFSAQQFPDLHSELNLSSLELGDSALYFCASSSGTSGIQETQYFGPGTRLLVL.